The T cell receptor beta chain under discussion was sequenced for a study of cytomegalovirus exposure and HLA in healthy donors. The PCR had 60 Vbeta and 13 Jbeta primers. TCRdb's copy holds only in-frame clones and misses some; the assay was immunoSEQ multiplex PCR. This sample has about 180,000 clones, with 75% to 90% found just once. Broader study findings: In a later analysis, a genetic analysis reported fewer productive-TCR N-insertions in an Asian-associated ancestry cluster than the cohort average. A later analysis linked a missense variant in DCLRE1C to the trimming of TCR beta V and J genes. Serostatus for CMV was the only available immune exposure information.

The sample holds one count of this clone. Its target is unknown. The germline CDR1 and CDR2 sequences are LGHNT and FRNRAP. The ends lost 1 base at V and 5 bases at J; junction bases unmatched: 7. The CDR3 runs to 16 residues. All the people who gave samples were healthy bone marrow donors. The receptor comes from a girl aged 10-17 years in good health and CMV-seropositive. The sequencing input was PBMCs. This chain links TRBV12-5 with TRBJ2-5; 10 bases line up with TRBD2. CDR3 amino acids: CASGLGLAGAGETQYF. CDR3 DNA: TGTGCTAGTGGTTTGGGGCTAGCGGGAGCCGGCGAGACCCAGTACTTC.